The 23 T cell receptor beta chains given below trace back to one sample, sequenced in a study of T cell responses to AZD1222 COVID-19 vaccine. Sequenced by immunoSEQ multiplex PCR; TCRdb stores in-frame clones only, minus some. The sample has 80,000 to 90,000 clones, about 93% seen once. The sample was peripheral blood, taken on day 0 of MenACWY control vaccination. The source is an adult in good health.

The chain combines TRBV5-1 with TRBJ1-2; no clear D. CDR3 length: 14 residues. V lost 1 base and J 4 bases, leaving 11 bases between the germline ends. Germline V gene sequence: CDR1 SGHRS, CDR2 YFSETQ. The CDR3 is CASSLQASGYGYTF. The DNA of the CDR3 is TGCGCCAGCAGCTTGCAGGCCTCTGGCTATGGCTACACCTTC.

The chain couples TRBV7-9 to TRBJ2-1; D unclear. This CDR3 has 14 residues. With 5 bases removed from V and 5 bases from J, the gap between germline ends came to 13 bases. Per the germline V gene, CDR1 is SEHNR and CDR2 is FQNEAQ (reference sequence). The CDR3 DNA reads TGTGCCAGCAGCCGATCAGCTTCCAACAATGAGCAGTTCTTC. As protein: CASSRSASNNEQFF.

J is TRBJ2-2 and V is TRBV5-4; 8 positions agree with TRBD1. CDR3 length: 16 residues. Germline CDR1 reads SGHNT; CDR2 reads YYREEE (reference sequence). V dropped 0 bases and J dropped 3; count of bases not matched to a gene: 4. CDR3: CASSLVPGGHTGELFF. As DNA, the CDR3 is TGTGCCAGCAGCTTGGTACCAGGGGGCCACACCGGGGAGCTGTTTTTT.

This rearrangement joins TRBV4-2 to TRBJ2-2; 10 nucleotides align to TRBD2. CDR3 size: 18 residues. Germline V lookup: CDR1 LGHNA, CDR2 YNFKEQ. V was clipped by 4 bases and J by 1 base; unmatched bases: 9. The CDR3 DNA is TGTGCCAGCAGCCCTAGAGTTCCTAGCGGGGGGAACACCGGGGAGCTGTTTTTT. Translating gives CASSPRVPSGGNTGELFF.

The chain employs TRBV27 and TRBJ2-7, with 9 bases matching TRBD1. V lost 3 bases, J lost 2 bases, and 8 bases stayed unmatched. This CDR3 is 16 amino acids long. CDR1 is MNHEY, CDR2 SMNVEV, per germline (reference sequence). The CDR3 DNA follows: TGTGCCAGCAGTTTGTACCAACAGGGGGCGGCCTACGAGCAGTACTTC. Translation gives CASSLYQQGAAYEQYF.

This chain joins TRBV18 and TRBJ1-2; TRBD1 aligns across 8 bases. The V gene's germline CDR1 is KGHSH and CDR2 LQKENI. Unmatched junction bases numbered 1, after V lost 3 bases and J lost 4 bases. The CDR3 loop spans 13 amino acids. The CDR3 here is CASSPDRVYGYTF. The CDR3 DNA follows: TGTGCCAGCTCACCGGACAGGGTCTATGGCTACACCTTC. Full variable domain (rest looked up from reference TRBV18 and TRBJ1-2): NAGVMQNPRHLVRRRGQEARLRCSPMKGHSHVYWYRQLPEEGLKFMVYLQKENIIDESGMPKERFSAEFPKEGPSILRIQQVVRGDSAAYFCASSPDRVYGYTFGSGTRLTVV.

The chain recombines TRBV29-1 with TRBJ1-2; no clear D. Germline loops: CDR1 SQVTM, CDR2 ANQGSEA. V shed 3 bases and J shed 3 bases, with 8 bases lying between them. The CDR3 spans 12 residues. Here the CDR3 DNA reads TGCAGCGTTGATGGCGGACACTATGGCTACACCTTC. Its protein is CSVDGGHYGYTF.

The chain carries TRBV7-2 and TRBJ1-2; 9 nucleotides line up with TRBD1. CDR3 length: 17 amino acids. The V segment lost 4 bases and the J segment 7 bases; nucleotides outside the gene matches: 16. CDR1 and CDR2 (germline): SGHTA, FQGNSA. The chain's CDR3 is CASSYPGVTGGEGGYTF. The CDR3 DNA reads as TGTGCCAGCAGCTATCCGGGGGTGACAGGGGGTGAAGGTGGCTACACCTTC.

This chain's CDR3 is CASSRGEYTEAFF. As DNA, the CDR3 is TGTGCCAGCAGCCGAGGGGAGTACACTGAAGCTTTCTTT. The V gene is TRBV12-3 or TRBV12-4, the J gene TRBJ1-1; TRBD1 might be the D (5 bases). Trimming stripped 6 bases from V and 3 bases from J, with 11 bases between. There are 13 residues in the CDR3.

V gene TRBV18 combines with J gene TRBJ2-1; 10 bases fit TRBD1. The germline V gene encodes CDR1 KGHSH and CDR2 LQKENI. The CDR3 extends over 16 amino acids. V shed 3 bases and J 7 bases; nucleotides not matched to a gene: 9. CDR3 in amino acids: CASSPLSPGQGNEQFF. The DNA for the CDR3 is TGTGCCAGCTCACCTTTAAGCCCGGGACAGGGGAATGAGCAGTTCTTC.

The J gene is TRBJ2-2, the V gene TRBV11-2; 11 bases line up with TRBD2. V trimming: 5 bases; J trimming: 5 bases; junction bases outside the gene matches: 13. This CDR3 is 18 amino acids long. From germline, CDR1 is SGHAT and CDR2 FQNNGV. CDR3 region: CASSPRTSGGSWTGELFF. CDR3 sequence (DNA): TGTGCCAGCAGCCCCCGTACTAGCGGGGGATCCTGGACCGGGGAGCTGTTTTTT.

The gene calls are TRBV29-1 and TRBJ1-1; D unresolved. The CDR3 length is 13 residues. Germline lookup yields CDR1 SQVTM and CDR2 ANQGSEA. V was pared by 3 bases and J by 2 bases, with 10 bases between. The CDR3 bases are TGCAGCGTTGAGTTTGCGCTTAACACTGAAGCTTTCTTT. Protein sequence: CSVEFALNTEAFF.

The chain combines TRBV6-5 with TRBJ2-3; D unresolved. V was clipped by 7 bases and J by 6 bases, with 8 bases between them. CDR3 size: 11 residues. Germline lookup yields CDR1 MNHEY and CDR2 SVGAGI. CDR3 residues: CASTNADTQYF. The CDR3 DNA is TGTGCCAGCACCAACGCGGATACGCAGTATTTT.

This rearrangement joins TRBV19 to TRBJ2-1; 10 positions agree with TRBD2. This CDR3 comprises 15 residues. Germline assignment: CDR1 LNHDA and CDR2 SQIVND (reference sequence). V lost 6 bases and J lost 5; bases outside the gene matches: 7. Written as DNA, the CDR3 is TGTGCCAGTAGACAGCGGGGGGGCGAAAACAATGAGCAGTTCTTC. Translating gives CASRQRGGENNEQFF.

J is TRBJ1-6 and V is TRBV18, with D possibly matching TRBD1 (5 bases). The CDR3 consists of 16 residues. Trimming pared 6 bases from V and 6 bases from J, leaving 18 bases between. CDR1 and CDR2 (germline): KGHSH, LQKENI. Here the CDR3 reads CASSRTTGLTNSPLHF. CDR3 coding DNA: TGTGCCAGCTCGCGAACAACGGGACTGACTAATTCACCCCTCCACTTT.

This clone has a handful of counts. This rearrangement joins TRBV28 to TRBJ1-5; D is unclear. The CDR3 is 13 residues long. The germline V gene has CDR1 MDHEN and CDR2 SYDVKM. The germline V and J ends were trimmed by 6 bases and 3 bases, with 9 bases remaining between them. CDR3 amino acids: CASRPDSNQPQHF. In DNA form, the CDR3 reads TGTGCCAGCAGGCCCGACTCCAATCAGCCCCAGCATTTT.

The V call is TRBV7-2, the J call TRBJ1-6; D is undetermined. Germline assignment: CDR1 SGHTA and CDR2 FQGNSA. V was trimmed by 2 bases and J by 8 bases, leaving 4 bases between them. CDR3 length: 12 residues. CDR3 sequence: CASSLSDSPLHF. CDR3 bases: TGTGCCAGCAGCTTATCGGATTCACCCCTCCACTTT.

This rearrangement joins TRBV9 to TRBJ1-6; D is undetermined. Per germline, CDR1 SGDLS and CDR2 YYNGEE. The CDR3 has 14 residues. Deletions cut 0 bases from V and 8 bases from J, with 9 bases between. CDR3 region: CASSVAGADSPLHF. CDR3 nucleotides: TGTGCCAGCAGCGTAGCCGGCGCCGATTCACCCCTCCACTTT. The variable domain in full, with the rest retrieved from reference TRBV9 and TRBJ1-6, is DSGVTQTPKHLITATGQRVTLRCSPRSGDLSVYWYQQSLDQGLQFLIQYYNGEERAKGNILERFSAQQFPDLHSELNLSSLELGDSALYFCASSVAGADSPLHFGNGTRLTVT.

This chain joins TRBV7-2 and TRBJ2-2, with TRBD1 identical over 7 bases. This CDR3 spans 15 amino acids. V shed 5 bases, J shed 5 bases, and the junction held 8 bases outside the gene matches. The germline CDR1 and CDR2 sequences are SGHTA and FQGNSA. In DNA, the CDR3 is TGTGCCAGCAGCCTCGACAGGGCGCGGACCGGGGAGCTGTTTTTT. It is translated as CASSLDRARTGELFF.

The CDR3 protein is CASSLVFGEGSPLHF. In DNA form, the CDR3 reads TGTGCCAGCAGCTTAGTTTTTGGGGAGGGTTCACCCCTCCACTTT. This sequence joins TRBV7-9 and TRBJ1-6, with unresolved D. The germline V and J ends were trimmed by 1 base and 9 bases, with 13 bases remaining between them. Per germline, CDR1 SEHNR and CDR2 FQNEAQ (reference sequence). CDR3 length: 15 residues.

The CDR3 reads CASSPDGGESYSNQPQHF. The CDR3 nucleotides are TGTGCCAGCTCACCAGATGGAGGAGAGAGTTATAGCAATCAGCCCCAGCATTTT. The chain joins TRBV18 to TRBJ1-5; D is uncertain. Trimming took off 2 bases at V and 0 bases at J, with 17 bases between the two ends. Germline V CDR1 and CDR2: KGHSH, LQKENI. The CDR3 extends over 18 amino acids.

The chain joins TRBV28 to TRBJ1-2; weak D call: TRBD1 (5 bases). Trimming removed 7 bases at V and 7 bases at J, with 13 bases between. The CDR3 consists of 12 residues. Germline CDR1 is MDHEN and CDR2 is SYDVKM. CDR3: CASIAGPGGYTF. Here the CDR3 DNA reads TGTGCCAGCATTGCAGGGCCGGGTGGCTACACCTTC.

V and J are TRBV4-3 and TRBJ2-3; D is unresolved. With 0 bases removed from V and 0 bases from J, the gap between germline ends came to 13 bases. CDR1 and CDR2 (germline): LGHNA, YSLEER. The CDR3 runs 17 residues. The CDR3 spells CASSQDLVVLSTDTQYF. The CDR3 nucleotides are TGCGCCAGCAGCCAAGATCTTGTGGTCTTAAGCACAGATACGCAGTATTTT.